This T cell receptor beta chain appears in the sequencing data of a study of blood T cell repertoires in COVID-19 (dated by TCRdb to between 2020 and 2021). Regarding the research as a whole: Collaborator samples came from the United States, Italy and Spain and covered acute and convalescent phases of COVID-19. The material from the prospective study consisted of cDNA or gDNA derived from T cells, B-cell-depleted T cells, or PBMCs. Subjects who had been exposed to COVID-19, were actively infected with it, or had recovered from it provided the deeply sampled blood TCRbeta repertoires that made up the dataset. The repertoires were released in a freely available public database intended as a resource for research on the immune response to SARS-CoV-2. The samples were drawn from the first 160 participants of the ongoing ImmuneRACE study and from 950 to 1,500 subjects provided by 6 global collaborators. Nearly every sample came with metadata listing a de-identified subject ID, COVID-19 status, age in years and sex. HLA class I and class II types, where available, came from metadata supplied by the sample provider rather than from assay-based typing.

At one collaborating source in Seattle, patients were enrolled during active infection and were followed longitudinally through the course of disease. Whole blood was collected in K2EDTA tubes by collaborating institutions according to the institutions' own protocols. For TCRbeta analysis, collaborator samples were shipped as frozen whole blood, as isolated PBMCs, or as DNA extracted from either sample type. Ends trimmed: V by 8 bases, J by 2 bases; bases unmatched to a gene: 8. The CDR3 starts with the cysteine, ends with the phenylalanine, and has 14 residues. The entry retains the CDR3 DNA only, 42 bases that are in frame from base 1. As encoded in the germline V gene (reference sequence), CDR1 is MNHNY while CDR2 is SVGAGI. The research as a whole found: The quantity of clinical and demographic metadata differed by source and by participant and was supplied without curation.

TCRbeta CDR3 regions were amplified from genomic DNA by means of the immunoSEQ Assay, a bias-controlled multiplex PCR. Turning to the authors' computational methods: The number of nucleated cells in each sample was estimated from the amplification of reference gene primers within the assay. To quantify the absolute abundance of each unique TCRbeta CDR3 rearrangement, sequence reads were collapsed and filtered. Productive Simpson clonality was computed per sample as the square root of Simpson's diversity index over productive rearrangements. The table comes from immuneACCESS by way of TCRdb, which keeps in-frame sequences with V and J called. Part of the clones is missing from these tables; in studies checked, under half for an unresolved V gene and the rest for unknown reasons. V and J calls and clone size are those listed in that table; D and trimming were worked out from the DNA. This sample has fewer than 350,000 clones in its table, and 85% to 90% of those were observed once. The ten largest account for roughly 12% of the sample.

About this clone itself: Its antigen is unknown. Per-nucleotide qualities are absent, and no much larger clonotype sits a single base away.

Sequenced material: peripheral blood. The rearranged chain carries TRBV6-6 and TRBJ2-7; TRBD2 fits 8 bases in the junction. The source is a woman in her twenties or thirties with COVID-19, enrolled during active disease. The DNA sequence follows: TGTGCCAGCGTTCGAGCGGGGGTACCCTACGAGCAGTACTTC. It translates to CASVRAGVPYEQYF.